The sequence of this T cell receptor beta chain was determined in a study of cytomegalovirus exposure and HLA in healthy donors. Study information: Earlier work reported approximately 110 million unique TCR beta sequences from 150 million to 200 million T cells. Study-level results: Sequencing likely caused a cluster of highly shared sequence variants.

13 Jbeta primers and 60 Vbeta primers were used for the PCR. TCRdb's copy holds only in-frame clones and misses some; the assay was immunoSEQ multiplex PCR. The sample records about 120,000 clones, approximately 80% being singletons. Germline V gene sequence: CDR1 MNHNS, CDR2 SASEGT. V lost 8 bases to trimming and J lost 4 bases, with 17 bases between them. This CDR3 is 14 amino acids long. As to this clone: The antigen is unknown.

Material: PBMCs. The source is a male donor in good health and CMV-seronegative. This chain joins TRBV6-1 and TRBJ1-1; D not resolved. The CDR3 nucleotides are TGTGCCAGCTCCCCGGTTTTCGGGTCCACTGAAGCTTTCTTT. Its protein product is CASSPVFGSTEAFF.